The next 29 T cell receptor beta chains were all read from a single sample in a study of identical twins. TCRdb called the 5' RACE reads again in MiXCR, with one record for every CDR3 protein. The sample consists of some 1,600,000 distinct CDR3 sequences, around 33% of them appearing once. Sequencing was performed on cord blood. Every receptor here comes from a newborn girl in good health.

In its sample, this clonotype was seen a few times. The chain couples TRBV13 to TRBJ2-3; TRBD2 aligns across 8 bases. Germline V gene lookup returns CDR1 PRHDT and CDR2 FYEKMQ (reference sequence). The CDR3 runs to 15 residues. Trimming removed 8 bases from V and 6 bases from J; junction bases left unmatched: 13. Here the CDR3 reads CASASERGIVDTQYF. The DNA of the CDR3 is TGTGCCAGCGCTTCCGAGCGGGGGATAGTGGATACGCAGTATTTT.

This clonotype has only a few counts. This sequence joins TRBV10-3 and TRBJ1-1, with D tentatively TRBD1 (6 bases). CDR3 length: 15 amino acids. Per germline, CDR1 ENHRY and CDR2 SYGVKD. The V and J ends lost 5 bases and 0 bases respectively, with 13 bases between them. The CDR3 reads CAISSRTDMNTEAFF. For the CDR3, the DNA is TGTGCCATCAGTTCCCGGACAGATATGAACACTGAAGCTTTCTTT.

The rearrangement uses TRBV27 and TRBJ1-5; unclear D gene. CDR1 is MNHEY and CDR2 is SMNVEV in the germline V gene (reference sequence). The CDR3 has 17 amino acids. Trimming left V 3 bases short and J 6 bases short, with 21 bases between. As DNA, the CDR3 is TGTGCCAGCAGTTTCTCACGCGGGAGAAAAGGAGGTCAGCCCCAGCATTTT. Its protein product is CASSFSRGRKGGQPQHF.

V and J are TRBV5-1 and TRBJ1-5; 11 bases line up with TRBD1. Germline V gene sequence: CDR1 SGHRS, CDR2 YFSETQ. This CDR3 comprises 18 residues. Trimming cost V 0 bases and J 5 bases; bases outside gene matches: 10. CDR3 sequence reads: CASSLDGRTGGEDQPQHF. As DNA, the CDR3 is TGCGCCAGCAGCTTGGATGGGCGGACAGGGGGCGAAGATCAGCCCCAGCATTTT.

Ten or more counts support this clonotype. The V gene is TRBV29-1, the J gene TRBJ2-5, with D unclear. Germline V CDR1 and CDR2: SQVTM, ANQGSEA. V gave up 2 bases and J gave up 9 bases, with 16 bases separating them. The CDR3 sequence is 13 residues long. The chain's CDR3 is CSVEWASGSPQYF. For the CDR3, the DNA is TGCAGCGTTGAATGGGCGTCAGGTAGCCCCCAGTACTTC.

The chain uses TRBV2 and TRBJ2-7; TRBD2 aligns across 12 bases. Unmatched junction bases numbered 7, after V lost 6 bases and J lost 7 bases. Per the germline V gene, CDR1 is SNHLY and CDR2 is FYNNEI. This CDR3 has 14 residues. The CDR3 is CASRRTSGIYEQYF. The CDR3, as DNA: TGTGCCAGCAGGAGGACTAGCGGGATCTATGAGCAGTACTTC. The variable domain in full, with the rest retrieved from reference TRBV2 and TRBJ2-7, is EPEVTQTPSHQVTQMGQEVILRCVPISNHLYFYWYRQILGQKVEFLVSFYNNEISEKSEIFDDQFSVERPDGSNFTLKIRSTKLEDSAMYFCASRRTSGIYEQYFGPGTRLTVT.

The sample holds a few counts of this clonotype. The chain recombines TRBV30 with TRBJ2-1, with TRBD2 as a possible D gene (6 bases). The CDR3 consists of 11 residues. Trimming stripped 3 bases from V and 15 bases from J, with 15 bases between. Germline loops: CDR1 GTSNPN, CDR2 SVGIG (reference sequence). In DNA form, the CDR3 reads TGTGCCTGGAGCCTTGGGACTTCGGGGTTCTTC. This translates into CAWSLGTSGFF.

The J gene is TRBJ1-2, the V gene TRBV24-1; the match to TRBD1 covers 9 bases. Germline trimming cut 0 bases from V and 2 bases from J; bases unmatched to any gene: 0. CDR3 length: 15 residues. Per the germline V gene, CDR1 is KGHDR and CDR2 is SFDVKD. CDR3 nucleotides: TGTGCCACCAGTGATTTGGGACAGGGGAACTATGGCTACACCTTC. This encodes CATSDLGQGNYGYTF.

Comments on this clonotype: At one end, the junction sequence differs from germline, possibly due to a read error. V gene TRBV5-1 combines with J gene TRBJ2-3; the match to TRBD2 covers 7 bases. CDR1 and CDR2 (germline): SGHRS, YFSETQ. This CDR3 is 15 amino acids long. The chain's CDR3 is CASSHQGGREDAQYF. The CDR3, as DNA: TGCGCCAGCAGCCATCAAGGCGGGAGAGAAGATGCGCAGTATTTT.

The chain links TRBV4-2 to TRBJ2-7; TRBD2 agrees at 8 bases. The CDR3 loop spans 15 amino acids. The V gene's germline CDR1 is LGHNA and CDR2 YNFKEQ. J lost 2 bases, V lost 0 bases, and 3 bases had no gene match. The CDR3 bases are TGTGCCAGCAGCCAAGATCAGGGACTAGCCTACGAGCAGTACTTC. It yields the protein CASSQDQGLAYEQYF.

The table lists this clonotype with a few counts. The V and J genes are TRBV27 and TRBJ2-5; 8 positions agree with TRBD2. In germline, CDR1 is MNHEY, CDR2 SMNVEV (reference sequence). With V trimmed by 2 bases and J by 5 bases, 7 bases remained unmatched. The CDR3 has 15 amino acids. CDR3 nucleotides: TGTGCCAGCAGTTTAGCGAGCGGGAGTTACGAGACCCAGTACTTC. Translating it yields CASSLASGSYETQYF.

This clonotype was recorded a few times. This chain links TRBV6-1 with TRBJ2-3, with a weak D call TRBD2 (6 bases). The V gene's germline CDR1 is MNHNS and CDR2 SASEGT. This CDR3 is 15 amino acids long. Trimming took 7 bases from V and 2 from J, leaving 16 bases between them. CDR3 sequence reads: CASMRASDPTDTQYF. As DNA, the CDR3 is TGTGCCAGCATGCGGGCTAGCGACCCCACAGATACGCAGTATTTT.

The chain employs TRBV20-1 and TRBJ1-6, with 10 bases matching TRBD1. Germline loops: CDR1 DFQATT, CDR2 SNEGSKA (reference sequence). This CDR3 contains 14 residues. The trim removed 4 bases at V and 9 bases at J, leaving 6 bases unmatched. CDR3 sequence reads: CSAIRQGALSPLHF. The CDR3 DNA reads TGCAGTGCTATACGACAGGGGGCGCTTTCACCCCTCCACTTT.

The chain employs TRBV20-1 and TRBJ2-5, with 13 bases aligning to TRBD2. The V gene end was trimmed by 3 bases and the J gene end by 11 bases; junction bases not matched to a gene: 3. This CDR3 spans 12 amino acids. Germline V gene lookup returns CDR1 DFQATT and CDR2 SNEGSKA (reference sequence). CDR3 loop: CSASGLAGEQYF. CDR3 in DNA: TGCAGTGCTAGCGGACTAGCGGGGGAGCAGTACTTC.

V gene TRBV2 combines with J gene TRBJ2-7, with 11 bases aligning to TRBD2. Trimming at V came to 7 bases and at J to 7 bases, leaving 9 bases not matched to a gene. This CDR3 has 14 residues. Germline CDR1 SNHLY, CDR2 FYNNEI. CDR3 sequence reads: CASNRLAGNNEQYF. The DNA of the CDR3 is TGTGCCAGCAATCGACTAGCGGGGAACAATGAGCAGTACTTC.

The chain links TRBV5-1 to TRBJ2-7; D not certain. In germline, CDR1 is SGHRS, CDR2 YFSETQ. V was pared by 1 base and J by 5 bases, with 7 bases between. CDR3 length: 12 amino acids. CDR3 sequence reads: CASSLKPNEQYF. The CDR3 nucleotides are TGCGCCAGCAGCTTGAAACCCAACGAGCAGTACTTC.

The sample holds a few counts of this clonotype. V is TRBV9 and J is TRBJ2-7; D remains unclear. CDR1 is SGDLS and CDR2 is YYNGEE in the germline V gene. V shed 3 bases and J shed 6 bases, with 7 bases lying between them. The CDR3 is 11 amino acids. CDR3 nucleotides: TGTGCCAGCAGCGGCGCTGGCGAGCAGTACTTC. Its translation is CASSGAGEQYF.

This clonotype has more than one count but fewer than ten. The chain links TRBV20-1 to TRBJ1-2, with 7 nucleotides matching TRBD1. Trimming cost V 6 bases and J 6 bases; bases outside gene matches: 10. CDR3 length: 13 residues. Germline V gene data show CDR1 as DFQATT and CDR2 as SNEGSKA (reference sequence). CDR3 DNA sequence: TGCAGTGCCAGAAGCGACAGGGCCCATGGCTACACCTTC. It is translated as CSARSDRAHGYTF.

J is TRBJ1-6 and V is TRBV7-9, with D unresolved. The CDR3 covers 16 residues. Looked up from germline, CDR1 is SEHNR and CDR2 is FQNEAQ (reference sequence). The V end lost 2 bases, the J end lost 0 bases, and 8 bases lay between the germline ends. The CDR3 bases are TGTGCCAGCAGCTTAAGCCCCAGCTCCTATAATTCACCCCTCCACTTT. It is translated as CASSLSPSSYNSPLHF.

This clonotype showed up just a few times. One end of the junction does not line up with germline, which may come from a read error. The genes are TRBV27 and TRBJ1-2; weak D call: TRBD1 (6 bases). The CDR3 consists of 17 residues. Germline loops: CDR1 MNHEY, CDR2 SMNVEV (reference sequence). CDR3 in DNA: TGTGCCAGCGGTTTCAGCTCCTTTCTGGACAGCCTCTATGGCTACACCTTC. Translating it yields CASGFSSFLDSLYGYTF.

The chain employs TRBV28 and TRBJ2-7, with D possibly TRBD2 on 5 matching bases. The length of the CDR3 is 14 residues. V lost 1 base to trimming and J lost 0 bases, with 7 bases between them. Germline V CDR1 and CDR2: MDHEN, SYDVKM. Here the CDR3 DNA reads TGTGCCAGCAGTTTATTCGGGGACTCCTACGAGCAGTACTTC. Protein: CASSLFGDSYEQYF.

This clonotype was counted a few times. The J gene is TRBJ1-2, the V gene TRBV29-1; no definite D call. The CDR3 spans 13 residues. Germline lookup yields CDR1 SQVTM and CDR2 ANQGSEA. Trimming took off 3 bases at V and 0 bases at J, with 8 bases between the two ends. This CDR3 is CSVEKGANYGYTF. In DNA, the CDR3 is TGCAGCGTTGAGAAGGGTGCTAACTATGGCTACACCTTC.

V usage is TRBV4-1 and J usage is TRBJ2-1; TRBD2 agrees at 8 bases. The J call may be faulty, since TRBJ2-7 better matches the DNA end. Germline loops: CDR1 MGHRA, CDR2 YSYEKL. The CDR3 is made up of 16 amino acids. CDR3 DNA: TGCGCCAGCAGCCGACGGGGGGGCCTTATAGACAATGAGCAGTACTTC. Its translation is CASSRRGGLIDNEQYF.

This chain connects TRBV5-1 to TRBJ2-1, with D uncertain. V was clipped by 5 bases and J by 4 bases, with 16 bases between them. From germline, CDR1 is SGHRS and CDR2 YFSETQ. The CDR3 contains 15 residues. The CDR3 sequence: CASSLQNPHYNEQFF. The CDR3 DNA follows: TGCGCCAGCAGTTTACAGAATCCCCATTACAATGAGCAGTTCTTC.

On this clonotype itself: At one of its ends the junction is not consistent with the germline gene, which may arise from a read error. CDR3 sequence reads: CGSSQGTVYEQYF. CDR3 DNA: TGTGGCAGCAGCCAAGGAACAGTCTACGAGCAGTACTTC. This chain links TRBV4-2 with TRBJ2-7; D is unclear. The V gene's germline CDR1 is LGHNA and CDR2 YNFKEQ. The CDR3 is 13 residues long.

This clonotype was recorded only once. The chain carries TRBV30 and TRBJ1-2; no clear D gene. The CDR3 totals 12 residues. Trimming removed 0 bases at V and 4 bases at J, with 6 bases between. Germline V CDR1 and CDR2: GTSNPN, SVGIG (reference sequence). CDR3 region: CAWSVLIYGYTF. The CDR3, as DNA: TGTGCCTGGAGTGTCCTGATCTATGGCTACACCTTC.

This clonotype was seen a few times. This sequence joins TRBV6-6 and TRBJ1-5; TRBD1 might be the D (6 bases). Germline CDR1 reads MNHNY; CDR2 reads SVGAGI (reference sequence). This CDR3 is built from 14 residues. V lost 6 bases to trimming and J lost 5 bases, with 14 bases between them. As DNA, the CDR3 is TGTGCCAGCAGGCCTCACAGGGATGATCAGCCCCAGCATTTT. This gives the protein CASRPHRDDQPQHF.

This clonotype was observed a few times. The gene calls are TRBV20-1 and TRBJ1-1, with unresolved D. In germline, CDR1 is DFQATT, CDR2 SNEGSKA (reference sequence). The length of the CDR3 is 11 residues. Deletions cut 7 bases from V and 6 bases from J, with 12 bases between. CDR3 DNA sequence: TGCAGTGGTAGGAGGGCCCCTGAAGCTTTCTTT. As protein: CSGRRAPEAFF.

About this clonotype: It may be a read error: a sequence one base away is much more abundant. The gene calls are TRBV4-2 and TRBJ2-3; D possibly corresponds to TRBD1 (6 bases). The V gene lost 5 bases and the J gene lost 0 bases, with 15 bases spanning the gap. Germline assignment: CDR1 LGHNA and CDR2 YNFKEQ. The CDR3 loop spans 16 amino acids. This chain's CDR3 is CASSTGTSSSTDTQYF. Here the CDR3 DNA reads TGTGCCAGCAGCACCGGGACATCTTCAAGCACAGATACGCAGTATTTT.